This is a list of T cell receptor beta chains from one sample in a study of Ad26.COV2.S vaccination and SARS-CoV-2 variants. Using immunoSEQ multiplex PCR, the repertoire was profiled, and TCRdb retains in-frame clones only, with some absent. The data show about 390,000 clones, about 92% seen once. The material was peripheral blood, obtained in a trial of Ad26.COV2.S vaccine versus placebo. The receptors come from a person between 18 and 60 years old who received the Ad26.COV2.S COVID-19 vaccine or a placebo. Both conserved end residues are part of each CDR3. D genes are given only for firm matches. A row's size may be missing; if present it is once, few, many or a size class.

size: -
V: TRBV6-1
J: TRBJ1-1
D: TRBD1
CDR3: CASSELDRVQAFF
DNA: TGTGCCAGCAGTGAACTTGACAGGGTCCAGGCTTTCTTT

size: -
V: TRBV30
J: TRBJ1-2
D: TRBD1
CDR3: CAWARDRPRGYTF
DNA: TGTGCCTGGGCCCGGGACAGACCGCGTGGCTACACCTTC

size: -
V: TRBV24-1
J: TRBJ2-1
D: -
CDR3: CATGLVGEQFF
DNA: TGTGCCACCGGACTTGTGGGGGAGCAGTTCTTC

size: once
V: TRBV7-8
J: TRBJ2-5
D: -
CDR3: CASSGEYPSEETQYF
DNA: TGTGCCAGCAGCGGAGAGTATCCTAGTGAAGAGACCCAGTACTTC

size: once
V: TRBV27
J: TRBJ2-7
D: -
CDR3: CASRAVADEQYF
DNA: TGTGCCAGCAGGGCTGTCGCAGACGAGCAGTACTTC

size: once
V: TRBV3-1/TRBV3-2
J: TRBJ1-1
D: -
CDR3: CASSQGWRGAEAFF
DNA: TGTGCCAGCAGCCAAGGTTGGCGGGGGGCTGAAGCTTTCTTT

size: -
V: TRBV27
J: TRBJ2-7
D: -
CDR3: CASSRPTSYEQYF
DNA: TGTGCCAGCAGTCGCCCTACCTCCTACGAGCAGTACTTC

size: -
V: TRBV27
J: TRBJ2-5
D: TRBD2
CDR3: CASSFTPYTGLAGGLPQETQYF
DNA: TGTGCCAGCAGTTTCACCCCATATACGGGACTAGCGGGGGGGCTCCCGCAAGAGACCCAGTACTTC

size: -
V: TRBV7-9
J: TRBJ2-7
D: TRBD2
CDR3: CASSLVSGDSYEQYF
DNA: TGTGCCAGCAGCTTAGTTAGCGGGGATTCCTACGAGCAGTACTTC

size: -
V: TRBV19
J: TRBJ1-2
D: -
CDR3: CASSGRGLDYGYTF
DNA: TGTGCCAGCAGTGGCAGGGGTTTGGACTATGGCTACACCTTC

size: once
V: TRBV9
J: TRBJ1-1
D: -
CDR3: CASSPGPGTEAFF
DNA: TGTGCCAGCAGCCCCGGTCCTGGGACTGAAGCTTTCTTT

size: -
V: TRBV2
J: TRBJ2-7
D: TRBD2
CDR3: CASRGLVYNEQYF
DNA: TGTGCCAGCCGCGGACTAGTATACAACGAGCAGTACTTC

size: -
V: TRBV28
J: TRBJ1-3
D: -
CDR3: CASSFPRGAGNTIYF
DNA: TGTGCCAGCAGTTTCCCCCGGGGGGCTGGAAACACCATATATTTT